What follows is one T cell receptor beta chain and its context. What it binds is not known. The data originate from a study of beta chain features in type 1 diabetes. General study results and limits: The study found that naive, central memory and Treg TCRB repertoires appeared more similar in patients than in healthy donors. Possible PCR preference for shorter templates applied equally to patients and controls. Type 1 diabetes patients had TCRB CDR3s that were shorter (moderately but significantly so) in all four CD4+ subsets.

The CDR3 spans 15 residues. The V end was cut by 0 bases, the J end by 6 bases, with 16 bases between. CDR1 and CDR2 from the germline V gene are SGHRS and YFSETQ. All of the isolated RNA was reverse transcribed, so expressed TCRB transcripts were sequenced. The repertoire was sequenced with immunoSEQ multiplex PCR; TCRdb's copy has only in-frame clones and lacks some. The sample lists approximately 280,000 clones, approximately 15% occurring once. The receptor was derived from a young man with type 1 diabetes. The specimen was naive CD4+ T cells from blood. The genes are TRBV5-1 and TRBJ2-7; TRBD1 is a possible D gene (7 bases). CDR3 sequence reads: CASSLEAGGFGEQYF. DNA of the CDR3: TGCGCCAGCAGCTTGGAAGCAGGGGGGTTCGGCGAGCAGTACTTC. Supplemented by reference TRBV5-1 and TRBJ2-7, the full variable domain reads KAGVTQTPRYLIKTRGQQVTLSCSPISGHRSVSWYQQTPGQGLQFLFEYFSETQRNKGNFPGRFSGRQFSNSRSEMNVSTLELGDSALYLCASSLEAGGFGEQYFGPGTRLTVT.